These T cell receptor beta chains were read from a single sample in a study of identifying expanded T cells in peripheral blood. Profiled with immunoSEQ multiplex PCR; TCRdb holds only in-frame clones, not every one. Found here are more than 70,000 clones, approximately 83% of them singletons; the top ten hold about 5.6%. Sequenced material: blood. Source of these receptors: a person aged 18 to 75 in good health. The CDR3 runs from the conserved cysteine through the conserved F or W. A D gene is named only where the DNA matches it firmly. Some rows have no size entry. The others give once, few or many, or a class for an expanded clone.

abundance,j_gene,len,d_gene,v_gene,CDR3aa,CDR3nt
NA,TRBJ2-1,14,NA,TRBV5-1,CASSLGGFDNEQFF,TGCGCCAGCAGCTTAGGAGGGTTCGACAATGAGCAGTTCTTC
NA,TRBJ1-2,14,TRBD1,TRBV6-5,CASSLAGQSYGYTF,TGTGCCAGCAGCCTAGCGGGACAGAGCTATGGCTACACCTTC
NA,TRBJ1-4,12,NA,TRBV2,CASSVSGLKLFF,TGTGCCAGCAGCGTATCTGGGTTGAAACTGTTTTTT
NA,TRBJ1-2,15,NA,TRBV7-2,CASSLNYRAYYGYTF,TGTGCCAGCAGCTTAAACTACAGGGCATACTATGGCTACACCTTC
NA,TRBJ1-2,14,NA,TRBV7-2,CASSFGGAAYFGTF,TGTGCCAGCAGCTTCGGGGGCGCCGCCTATTTTGGCACCTTC
NA,TRBJ1-3,16,NA,TRBV7-9,CASSSPEGGAGNTIYF,TGTGCCAGCAGCTCACCCGAGGGGGGAGCTGGAAACACCATATATTTT
few,TRBJ2-5,16,NA,TRBV4-1,CASSRIPGAGPETQYF,TGCGCCAGCAGCCGTATCCCCGGCGCAGGGCCGGAGACCCAGTACTTC
NA,TRBJ1-1,17,NA,TRBV18,CASSLKPLGPLNTEAFF,TGTGCCAGCTCCCTCAAGCCTCTCGGCCCCCTGAACACTGAAGCTTTCTTT
NA,TRBJ2-1,11,NA,TRBV2,CASTSLNEQFF,TGTGCCAGCACTTCCTTGAATGAGCAGTTCTTC
NA,TRBJ2-3,14,TRBD2,TRBV7-3,CASSRSGGTDTQYF,TGTGCCAGCAGCCGGAGCGGGGGCACAGATACGCAGTATTTT
NA,TRBJ2-7,15,NA,TRBV11-3,CASSLARTAGYEQYF,TGTGCCAGCAGCTTAGCCCGGACGGCCGGCTACGAGCAGTACTTC
NA,TRBJ2-1,15,TRBD1,TRBV11-2,CASSTQGAGANEQFF,TGTGCCAGCAGCACTCAGGGGGCCGGGGCCAATGAGCAGTTCTTC
few,TRBJ2-2,16,TRBD1,TRBV6-4,CASSERDREESGELFF,TGTGCCAGCAGTGAACGGGACAGGGAGGAATCCGGGGAGCTGTTTTTT